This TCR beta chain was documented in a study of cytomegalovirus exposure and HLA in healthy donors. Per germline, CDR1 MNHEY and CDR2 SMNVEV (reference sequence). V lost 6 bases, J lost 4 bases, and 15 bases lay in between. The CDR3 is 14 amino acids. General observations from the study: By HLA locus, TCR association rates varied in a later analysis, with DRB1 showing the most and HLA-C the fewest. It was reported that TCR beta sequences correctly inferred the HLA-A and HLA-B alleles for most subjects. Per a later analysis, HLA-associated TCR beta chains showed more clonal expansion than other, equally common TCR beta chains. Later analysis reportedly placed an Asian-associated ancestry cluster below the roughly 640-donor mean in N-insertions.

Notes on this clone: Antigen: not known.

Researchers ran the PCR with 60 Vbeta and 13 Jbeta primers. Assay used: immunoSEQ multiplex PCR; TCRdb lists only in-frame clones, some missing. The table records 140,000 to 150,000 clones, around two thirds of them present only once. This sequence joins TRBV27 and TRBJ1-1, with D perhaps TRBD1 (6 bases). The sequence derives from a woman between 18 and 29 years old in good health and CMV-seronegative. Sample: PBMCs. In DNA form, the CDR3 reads TGTGCCAGCAGCCTAACACAGGGCATCACTGAAGCTTTCTTT. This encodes CASSLTQGITEAFF.